This T cell receptor beta chain was retrieved from a study of regulatory T cells in long-lasting Graves disease. According to the study, TCR beta libraries were built with iRepertoire HTBI primers and CDR3-region Arm-PCR. A single record per CDR3 protein comes from TCRdb applying MiXCR to the multiplex PCR reads. The top ten clones hold about 8.9% of a sample with over 450,000 distinct CDR3 sequences, around 13% of them seen once. This sample's time point: newly diagnosed GD, antithyroid drugs for less than 3 months. Extracted PBMC RNA gave rise to the TCR library. Germline V gene lookup returns CDR1 MNHNS and CDR2 SASEGT. The CDR3 is 14 amino acids. With 7 bases removed from V and 7 bases from J, the gap between germline ends came to 19 bases. This clonotype was recorded a few times. These data were also reused for a study on T cells in Graves' hyperthyroidism and ophthalmopathy.

The sequencing here drew on peripheral blood mononuclear cells (PBMCs), taken at new diagnosis, from a patient treated with antithyroid drugs. The origin of this receptor is a woman in her twenties or thirties with Graves disease. This sequence joins TRBV6-1 and TRBJ1-2; D gene ambiguous. This CDR3 is CASTPEERLGGYTF. CDR3 sequence (DNA): TGTGCCAGCACCCCAGAAGAACGGCTTGGTGGCTACACCTTC.